This TCR beta chain is from a study of T cell changes during pregnancy in multiple sclerosis. Generated by immunoSEQ multiplex PCR, the TCRdb table keeps only in-frame clones and is missing some. The table records about 70,000 clones, approximately 94% of them present only once. CDR1 MGHRA and CDR2 YSYEKL come from the germline V gene. The CDR3 runs to 20 residues. With 1 base removed from V and 2 bases from J, the gap between germline ends came to 26 bases. The sample holds a few counts of this clone. The J gene is TRBJ2-5, the V gene TRBV4-1, with D perhaps matching TRBD2 (6 bases). This sequence was found in a female donor with multiple sclerosis, enrolled in a pregnancy study. Sequencing was performed on peripheral blood, taken in the third trimester of pregnancy. CDR3 sequence (DNA): TGCGCCAGCAGCCAAGTTCGAGGCACGGGGGACCCGTTAATACAAGAGACCCAGTACTTC. Translation gives CASSQVRGTGDPLIQETQYF.